This T cell receptor (beta chain) was profiled in a study of T cell responses to AZD1222 COVID-19 vaccine. This clone has a count of ten or more. The table came from immunoSEQ multiplex PCR; TCRdb's copy has only in-frame clones and leaves some out. The top ten hold 4.5% to 7% of the sample, which has fewer than 150,000 clones, around 90% seen once. The CDR3 loop spans 15 amino acids. Trimming shortened V by 2 bases and J by 5 bases, and 15 bases separated the two germline ends. Germline V CDR1 and CDR2: MNHNS, SASEGT. The sequencing used peripheral blood, collected 28 days after the second AZD1222 dose. V gene TRBV6-1 combines with J gene TRBJ1-1; D is undetermined. The source is an adult who received the AZD1222 COVID-19 vaccine. This chain's CDR3 is CASSEKAGIYTEAFF. As DNA, the CDR3 is TGTGCCAGCAGTGAAAAGGCGGGTATCTATACTGAAGCTTTCTTT.